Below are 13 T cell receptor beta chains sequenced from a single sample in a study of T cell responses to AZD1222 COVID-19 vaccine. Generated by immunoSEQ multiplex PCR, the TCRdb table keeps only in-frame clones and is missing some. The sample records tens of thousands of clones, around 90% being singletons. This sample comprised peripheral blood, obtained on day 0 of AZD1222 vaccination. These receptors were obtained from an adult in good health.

CDR3 DNA sequence: TGCGCCAGCAGACTAGGAAGCACAGATACGCAGTATTTT. This translates into CASRLGSTDTQYF. The chain uses TRBV10-2 and TRBJ2-3; weak D call: TRBD2 (5 bases). Germline V gene data show CDR1 as WSHSY and CDR2 as SAAADI. CDR3 length equals 13 residues. Trimming removed 6 bases from V and 0 bases from J, with 7 bases in between.

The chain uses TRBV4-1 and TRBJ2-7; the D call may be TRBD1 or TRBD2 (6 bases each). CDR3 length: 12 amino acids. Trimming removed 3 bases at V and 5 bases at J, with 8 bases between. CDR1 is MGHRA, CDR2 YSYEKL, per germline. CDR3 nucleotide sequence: TGCGCCAGCAGCCACGGGGGCCACGAGCAGTACTTC. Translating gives CASSHGGHEQYF.

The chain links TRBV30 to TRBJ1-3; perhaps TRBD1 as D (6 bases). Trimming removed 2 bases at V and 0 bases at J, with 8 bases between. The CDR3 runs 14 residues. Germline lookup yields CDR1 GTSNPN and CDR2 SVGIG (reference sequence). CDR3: CAWSQGRSGNTIYF. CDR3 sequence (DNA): TGTGCCTGGAGTCAGGGGCGCTCTGGAAACACCATATATTTT.

The CDR3 spells CASSAQGAHTEAFF. Written as DNA, the CDR3 is TGTGCCAGCAGCGCACAGGGGGCCCACACTGAAGCTTTCTTT. This chain connects TRBV7-8 to TRBJ1-1, with 9 bases aligning to TRBD1. The ends lost 5 bases at V and 3 bases at J; junction bases unmatched: 4. CDR1 is SGHVS, CDR2 FQNEAQ, per germline. The CDR3 extends over 14 amino acids.

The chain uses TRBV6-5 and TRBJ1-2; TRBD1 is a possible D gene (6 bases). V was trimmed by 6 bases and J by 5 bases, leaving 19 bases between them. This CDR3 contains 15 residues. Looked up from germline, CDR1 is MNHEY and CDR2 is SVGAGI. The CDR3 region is CASRGGTAKGYGYTF. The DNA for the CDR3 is TGTGCCAGCAGAGGGGGGACGGCTAAAGGGTATGGCTACACCTTC.

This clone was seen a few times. Here the CDR3 reads CASRTKGVGHTGELFF. The CDR3 DNA reads TGTGCCAGCAGAACCAAGGGGGTCGGGCACACCGGGGAGCTGTTTTTT. This chain joins TRBV5-4 and TRBJ2-2; TRBD1 might be the D (6 bases). Germline lookup yields CDR1 SGHNT and CDR2 YYREEE (reference sequence). V dropped 5 bases and J dropped 3 bases, with 17 bases sitting between them. The CDR3 consists of 16 residues.

Here the CDR3 reads CASSLYDGIIREQYF. The CDR3 bases are TGCGCCAGCAGCTTGTACGACGGAATCATACGGGAGCAGTACTTC. The rearrangement links TRBV5-1 to TRBJ2-7; D gene unclear. Germline V CDR1 and CDR2: SGHRS, YFSETQ. Trimming pared 1 base from V and 7 bases from J, leaving 18 bases between. CDR3 length: 15 amino acids.

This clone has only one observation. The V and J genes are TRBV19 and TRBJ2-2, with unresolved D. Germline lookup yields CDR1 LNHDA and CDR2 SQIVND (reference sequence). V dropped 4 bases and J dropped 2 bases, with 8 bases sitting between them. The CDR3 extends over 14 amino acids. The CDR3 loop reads CASSNGFNTGELFF. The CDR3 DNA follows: TGTGCCAGTAGTAATGGCTTCAACACCGGGGAGCTGTTTTTT.

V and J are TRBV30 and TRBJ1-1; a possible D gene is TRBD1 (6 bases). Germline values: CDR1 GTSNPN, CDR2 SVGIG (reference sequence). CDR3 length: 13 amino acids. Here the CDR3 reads CAYNLQGSTEAFF. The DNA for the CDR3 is TGTGCATACAACCTACAGGGCTCCACTGAAGCTTTCTTT.

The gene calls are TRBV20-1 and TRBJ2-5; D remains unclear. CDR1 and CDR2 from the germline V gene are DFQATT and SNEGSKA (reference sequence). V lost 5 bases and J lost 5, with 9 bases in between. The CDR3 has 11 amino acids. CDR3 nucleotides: TGCAGTGCTCCTCTGGGGGAGACCCAGTACTTC. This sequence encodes CSAPLGETQYF.

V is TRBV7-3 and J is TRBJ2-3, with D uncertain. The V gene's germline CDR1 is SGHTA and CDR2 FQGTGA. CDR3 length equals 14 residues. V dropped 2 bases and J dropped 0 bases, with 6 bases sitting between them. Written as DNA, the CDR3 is TGTGCCAGCAGCTTAGAACCCAGCACAGATACGCAGTATTTT. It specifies CASSLEPSTDTQYF.

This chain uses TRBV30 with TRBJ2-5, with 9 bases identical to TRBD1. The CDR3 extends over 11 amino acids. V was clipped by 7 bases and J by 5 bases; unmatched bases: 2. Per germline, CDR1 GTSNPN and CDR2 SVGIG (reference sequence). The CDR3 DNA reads TGTGCCTTTGGACAGGGGGAGACCCAGTACTTC. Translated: CAFGQGETQYF.

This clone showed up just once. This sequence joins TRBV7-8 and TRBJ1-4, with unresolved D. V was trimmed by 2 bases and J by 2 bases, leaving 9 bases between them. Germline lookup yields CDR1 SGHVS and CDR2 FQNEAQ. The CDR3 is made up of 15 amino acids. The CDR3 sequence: CASSLSEKTNEKLFF. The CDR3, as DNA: TGTGCCAGCAGCTTATCGGAAAAGACTAATGAAAAACTGTTTTTT.